The clone carrying this TCR beta chain was detected a few times. The sample belongs to a study of T cells after yellow fever vaccination. Whole-study findings and limits: The appearance of a small share of clonotypes in both CD4 and CD8 compartments was observed. Primary-vaccination clones mostly resurfaced post-booster (about 95% CD4, roughly 90% CD8). Abundant bulk-derived clonotypes could contaminate FACS-sorted repertoires.

A process of 5'RACE template switching, which added a universal primer site and UMIs, was used to make TCR cDNA. TCRdb passed the 5' RACE reads through MiXCR, listing each CDR3 protein once. This table has more than 50,000 distinct CDR3 sequences, around 5.4% appearing once. Trimming left V 0 bases short and J 13 bases short, with 12 bases between. Germline lookup yields CDR1 MGHRA and CDR2 YSYEKL. CDR3 length: 12 residues. Sequenced material: PBMCs, either bulk or a sorted T-cell subset (CD4+, CD8+, memory, or dextramer-sorted; not recorded which), taken on the day of the yellow fever booster vaccination. The clonotype originates from a young man who received the YFV17D yellow fever vaccine. The chain joins TRBV4-1 to TRBJ1-2; no reliable D call. The CDR3 nucleotides are TGCGCCAGCAGCCAAGAACTAGGAGCAGGCACCTTC. Its translation is CASSQELGAGTF.